One and the same sample provided the 28 T cell receptor beta chains below, sequenced in a study of chemoradiotherapy in HPV16-positive cancers. Data came from immunoSEQ multiplex PCR; TCRdb stores just in-frame clones and leaves some out. The top ten hold 1.9% of the sample, which has about 5,400 clones, approximately 90% seen once. This sample comprised blood, obtained from a patient who underwent chemoradiotherapy. The receptors were gathered from a human donor with HPV-associated anogenital cancer.

The chain combines TRBV5-6 with TRBJ2-2; D is perhaps TRBD2 (5 bases). Germline V gene lookup returns CDR1 SGHDT and CDR2 YYEEEE. The ends were cut back, 4 bases at V and 4 bases at J, with 14 bases in the middle. The CDR3 extends over 15 amino acids. This CDR3 is CASSQPEDLTGELFF. The CDR3 DNA reads TGTGCCAGCAGCCAACCGGAGGACCTCACCGGGGAGCTGTTTTTT.

This clone was seen once. This chain links TRBV14 with TRBJ1-1; 7 nucleotides align to TRBD1. This CDR3 region has 13 residues. CDR1 and CDR2 (germline): SGHDN, FVKESK. V shed 2 bases and J 10 bases; nucleotides not matched to a gene: 7. CDR3 protein: CASSQRPQGIAFF. DNA of the CDR3: TGTGCCAGCAGCCAACGCCCACAGGGGATAGCTTTCTTT.

This CDR3 reads CASSLEGHQPQHF. The CDR3 coding sequence is TGTGCCAGCAGCTTGGAGGGACATCAGCCCCAGCATTTT. This rearrangement joins TRBV5-5 to TRBJ1-5, with a tentative D call TRBD1 (5 bases). The CDR3 length is 13 residues. Germline values: CDR1 SGHKS, CDR2 YYEKEE (reference sequence). V was clipped by 0 bases and J by 5 bases, with 6 bases between them.

The rearrangement links TRBV4-1 to TRBJ2-7, with D unclear. Between the trimmed V and J ends, which lost 0 bases and 2 bases, there was a span of 11 bases. The V gene's germline CDR1 is MGHRA and CDR2 YSYEKL. CDR3 length equals 15 residues. This CDR3 is CASSQDLAEPYEQYF. CDR3 nucleotide sequence: TGCGCCAGCAGCCAAGATCTGGCAGAGCCCTACGAGCAGTACTTC.

V gene TRBV2 combines with J gene TRBJ2-7; 9 bases map to TRBD2. The CDR3 spans 17 residues. Trimming removed 7 bases from V and 1 base from J; junction bases left unmatched: 14. Germline V gene sequence: CDR1 SNHLY, CDR2 FYNNEI. CDR3 region: CASIPGRAGGQSYEQYF. DNA for the CDR3: TGTGCCAGCATTCCCGGCCGAGCGGGGGGCCAGTCCTACGAGCAGTACTTC.

V gene TRBV7-6 combines with J gene TRBJ2-7, with D possibly TRBD2 on 5 matching bases. V was cut by 1 base and J by 6 bases, with 13 bases left in between. This CDR3 contains 14 residues. Germline V CDR1 and CDR2: SGHVS, FNYEAQ. For the CDR3, the DNA is TGTGCCAGCAGCTTAGAAGCTCTAGCTGGCGAGCAGTACTTC. The encoded protein is CASSLEALAGEQYF.

The chain joins TRBV25-1 to TRBJ1-1, with no clear D. Trimming shortened V by 5 bases and J by 3 bases, and 16 bases separated the two germline ends. The germline V gene encodes CDR1 MGHDK and CDR2 SYGVNS. The CDR3 has 15 residues. CDR3 bases: TGTGCCAGCAGTAACACCAGGAGGAGGGACACTGAAGCTTTCTTT. This gives the protein CASSNTRRRDTEAFF.

The chain combines TRBV14 with TRBJ2-3; 7 bases fit TRBD2. This CDR3 is 15 amino acids long. Trimming at V came to 1 base and at J to 10 bases, leaving 11 bases not matched to a gene. Germline assignment: CDR1 SGHDN and CDR2 FVKESK. Written as DNA, the CDR3 is TGTGCCAGCAGCCAAGCAGGACTAGGCGGGTTTGCGCAGTATTTT. This sequence encodes CASSQAGLGGFAQYF.

The chain joins TRBV7-2 to TRBJ2-1; weak D call: TRBD2 (6 bases). CDR1 and CDR2 from the germline V gene are SGHTA and FQGNSA. Trimming pared 6 bases from V and 2 bases from J, leaving 14 bases between. This CDR3 is 15 amino acids long. The CDR3 DNA sequence: TGTGCCAGCAGTCGCGGGACGTCGCCCTACAATGAGCAGTTCTTC. Amino acid sequence: CASSRGTSPYNEQFF.

The CDR3 bases are TGCGCCAGCAGCCAAGATAGGCTTAGGAGTCTATCCTACAATGAGCAGTTCTTC. Encoded protein: CASSQDRLRSLSYNEQFF. The genes are TRBV4-3 and TRBJ2-1, with D uncertain. V shed 0 bases and J shed 1 base, with 16 bases lying between them. The CDR3 length is 18 residues. Germline CDR1 LGHNA, CDR2 YSLEER.

The chain employs TRBV7-2 and TRBJ2-1; 8 bases line up with TRBD2. Germline V CDR1 and CDR2: SGHTA, FQGNSA. With V trimmed by 5 bases and J by 6 bases, 12 bases remained unmatched. The CDR3 spans 16 residues. CDR3 sequence (DNA): TGTGCCAGCAGCCTCGGACTAGCCCCTATCGGCAATGAGCAGTTCTTC. Protein product: CASSLGLAPIGNEQFF.

V gene TRBV9 combines with J gene TRBJ1-1; D not resolved. The V gene's germline CDR1 is SGDLS and CDR2 YYNGEE. V was pared by 0 bases and J by 5 bases, with 14 bases between. The CDR3 covers 15 residues. CDR3 in amino acids: CASSVGSSLGTEAFF. The CDR3 DNA follows: TGTGCCAGCAGCGTAGGTAGCTCCCTTGGTACTGAAGCTTTCTTT.

The rearrangement joins TRBV7-9 to TRBJ1-1; D unclear. Between the trimmed V and J ends, which lost 4 bases and 4 bases, there was a span of 16 bases. CDR1 and CDR2 from the germline V gene are SEHNR and FQNEAQ (reference sequence). The CDR3 has 15 amino acids. This chain's CDR3 is CASSWVRSGGTEAFF. DNA of the CDR3: TGTGCCAGCAGCTGGGTCCGGAGCGGCGGCACTGAAGCTTTCTTT.

This sequence joins TRBV5-4 and TRBJ1-6; TRBD1 might be the D (5 bases). Germline CDR1 SGHNT, CDR2 YYREEE (reference sequence). The germline V and J ends were trimmed by 0 bases and 10 bases, with 14 bases remaining between them. This CDR3 comprises 15 residues. CDR3 nucleotide sequence: TGTGCCAGCAGCTTGGTGGGGGGGGAGAGGTCACCCCTCCACTTT. Protein: CASSLVGGERSPLHF.

The chain uses TRBV7-9 and TRBJ1-1, with 8 nucleotides matching TRBD1. From germline, CDR1 is SEHNR and CDR2 FQNEAQ (reference sequence). Trimming removed 5 bases from V and 4 bases from J; junction bases left unmatched: 12. The CDR3 has 16 amino acids. The CDR3 DNA sequence: TGTGCCAGCAGCCCAGGGGGAGGGACAGGAGTCACTGAAGCTTTCTTT. Translating gives CASSPGGGTGVTEAFF.

V and J are TRBV2 and TRBJ2-5, with TRBD2 identical over 14 bases. This CDR3 region has 16 residues. The germline CDR1 and CDR2 sequences are SNHLY and FYNNEI. V was pared by 10 bases and J by 1 base, with 8 bases of the junction left unmatched. The CDR3 sequence is CATRTSGRIGQETQYF. DNA of the CDR3: TGTGCCACCAGGACTAGCGGGAGGATTGGCCAAGAGACCCAGTACTTC.

V is TRBV19 and J is TRBJ2-2; D might be TRBD2 (5 bases). V was trimmed by 2 bases and J by 0 bases, leaving 28 bases between them. Germline CDR1 LNHDA, CDR2 SQIVND (reference sequence). The CDR3 extends over 22 amino acids. This CDR3 reads CASSIRASATSPQRTNTGELFF. CDR3 bases: TGTGCCAGTAGTATAAGAGCATCCGCGACATCCCCACAGCGGACGAACACCGGGGAGCTGTTTTTT.

The J gene is TRBJ1-3, the V gene TRBV5-1; D gene unclear. The germline V gene encodes CDR1 SGHRS and CDR2 YFSETQ. The V and J ends lost 4 bases and 0 bases respectively, with 8 bases between them. The CDR3 runs to 14 residues. The CDR3 protein is CASSGESSGNTIYF. DNA of the CDR3: TGCGCCAGCAGCGGAGAAAGCTCTGGAAACACCATATATTTT.

The rearrangement links TRBV6-4 to TRBJ2-2; 8 bases line up with TRBD1. V gave up 4 bases and J gave up 6 bases; unmatched junction bases: 7. The CDR3 runs 15 residues. The germline V gene encodes CDR1 MRHNA and CDR2 SNTAGT. CDR3 in DNA: TGTGCCAGCAGTGTCACGACAGGGGATGCCGGGGAGCTGTTTTTT. Its translation: CASSVTTGDAGELFF.

The rearrangement links TRBV4-1 to TRBJ1-5, with 9 nucleotides matching TRBD1. The CDR3 sequence is 19 residues long. Unmatched junction bases numbered 14, after V lost 1 base and J lost 4 bases. In germline, CDR1 is MGHRA, CDR2 YSYEKL. In DNA, the CDR3 is TGCGCCAGCAGCCAAGGAACAGGGGTTGGGACAGGGCTTAATCAGCCCCAGCATTTT. It specifies CASSQGTGVGTGLNQPQHF.

The V call is TRBV9, the J call TRBJ2-2; TRBD1 matches at 8 bases. Germline-derived CDR1 and CDR2 are SGDLS and YYNGEE. Trimming cost V 0 bases and J 4 bases; bases outside gene matches: 8. This CDR3 contains 17 residues. The CDR3 DNA sequence: TGTGCCAGCAGCGTAGGAGCAGGGGGCTTTACCACCGGGGAGCTGTTTTTT. Its protein is CASSVGAGGFTTGELFF.

This chain links TRBV11-2 with TRBJ2-2, with D unclear. The CDR3 has 15 amino acids. Germline-derived CDR1 and CDR2 are SGHAT and FQNNGV. Trimming pared 0 bases from V and 2 bases from J, leaving 7 bases between. The CDR3 reads CASSLDRHNTGELFF. CDR3 bases: TGTGCCAGCAGCTTAGACCGGCACAACACCGGGGAGCTGTTTTTT.

This rearrangement joins TRBV10-3 to TRBJ2-7; D ambiguous. This CDR3 spans 12 amino acids. V was shortened by 4 bases and J by 5 bases, with 9 bases between the two germline ends. The germline gives CDR1 ENHRY, CDR2 SYGVKD. The chain's CDR3 is CAISGSFDEQYF. As DNA, the CDR3 is TGTGCCATCAGTGGGTCCTTCGACGAGCAGTACTTC.

J is TRBJ2-6 and V is TRBV19; unclear D gene. Trimming shortened V by 3 bases and J by 0 bases, and 6 bases separated the two germline ends. There are 15 residues in the CDR3. The germline V gene has CDR1 LNHDA and CDR2 SQIVND (reference sequence). The CDR3 sequence is CASSMGSSGANVLTF. CDR3 nucleotide sequence: TGTGCCAGTAGTATGGGCAGCTCTGGGGCCAACGTCCTGACTTTC.

The chain uses TRBV29-1 and TRBJ2-7; D might be TRBD2 (7 bases). CDR1 SQVTM and CDR2 ANQGSEA come from the germline V gene. V shed 4 bases and J shed 6 bases, with 16 bases lying between them. The CDR3 has 13 residues. The CDR3 region has the DNA TGCAGCGTTGGGTCAGGGAGGGGGAGCGAGCAGTACTTC. Protein product: CSVGSGRGSEQYF.

The V gene is TRBV11-2, the J gene TRBJ1-1; D is undetermined. The length of the CDR3 is 15 residues. Deletions cut 2 bases from V and 5 bases from J, with 15 bases between. Germline CDR1 is SGHAT and CDR2 is FQNNGV. The CDR3 loop reads CASSLRAGLQTEAFF. In DNA, the CDR3 is TGTGCCAGCAGCTTACGGGCGGGCCTTCAAACTGAAGCTTTCTTT.

The chain couples TRBV30 to TRBJ1-6, with D possibly being TRBD1 (5 bases). The CDR3 has 18 amino acids. V was clipped by 5 bases and J by 8 bases, with 28 bases between them. The germline gives CDR1 GTSNPN, CDR2 SVGIG (reference sequence). In DNA form, the CDR3 reads TGTGCCTGGGAGGATATCCCGGGGGGTATGGTCCGGGATTCACCCCTCCACTTT. This sequence encodes CAWEDIPGGMVRDSPLHF. Variable domain in full (rest from reference TRBV30 and TRBJ1-6): SQTIHQWPATLVQPVGSPLSLECTVEGTSNPNLYWYRQAAGRGLQLLFYSVGIGQISSEVPQNLSASRPQDRQFILSSKKLLLSDSGFYLCAWEDIPGGMVRDSPLHFGNGTRLTVT.

The chain employs TRBV7-2 and TRBJ2-5; no reliable D call. CDR1 is SGHTA, CDR2 FQGNSA, per germline. The length of the CDR3 is 15 residues. The V gene lost 5 bases and the J gene lost 4 bases, with 17 bases spanning the gap. The CDR3 here is CASSDTNSFAETQYF. The CDR3 region has the DNA TGTGCCAGCAGCGACACAAACAGCTTCGCAGAGACCCAGTACTTC.